The clone carrying this TCR beta chain showed up many times. The antigen is not known. TCRdb independently ran MiXCR on the reads; one entry per CDR3 protein. The table shows a few hundred thousand distinct CDR3 sequences, with around a quarter occurring only once. This sample is part of a study of T cell repertoires in cytomegalovirus infection. About the research overall: Indicated by public TCR beta signatures were CMV infection and matching HLA type.

Germline V gene data show CDR1 as SGHTA and CDR2 as FQGNSA. This CDR3 comprises 15 residues. The germline V and J ends were trimmed by 3 bases and 2 bases, with 13 bases remaining between them. Study-level findings and limits: Identification of carriers of CMV plus the relevant HLA was performed using cumulative public TCR beta family frequency.

The receptor's source is a human donor in good health (CMV status not recorded). Some clones in this sample may be carry-over from other donors' samples. V is TRBV7-2 and J is TRBJ2-5; no firm D call. The sequenced sample was PBMCs. Written as DNA, the CDR3 is TGTGCCAGCAGCTTTCGCGTCAGCCTACAAGAGACCCAGTACTTC. It encodes CASSFRVSLQETQYF.